The 2 T cell receptor beta chains below all came from one sample that was sequenced in a study of cytomegalovirus exposure and HLA in healthy donors. The primer mix had 60 Vbeta and 13 Jbeta primers. Generated by immunoSEQ multiplex PCR, the TCRdb table keeps only in-frame clones and is missing some. The sample records around 100,000 clones, approximately 64% being singletons. Sample: PBMCs. These receptor sequences come from a woman aged 45 to 65 in good health and CMV-seronegative.

V usage is TRBV4-2 and J usage is TRBJ1-4, with 9 positions matching TRBD1. The CDR3 has 17 amino acids. The V segment lost 6 bases and the J segment 4 bases; nucleotides outside the gene matches: 12. Germline-derived CDR1 and CDR2 are LGHNA and YNFKEQ. The CDR3 here is CASSGQGTLRGNEKLFF. The CDR3 bases are TGTGCCAGCAGTGGACAGGGGACGTTAAGGGGTAATGAAAAACTGTTTTTT.

This clone was seen a few times. V is TRBV9 and J is TRBJ2-7; tentative D call: TRBD1 (6 bases). Trimming cost V 3 bases and J 3 bases, with 16 bases left between them. Per germline, CDR1 SGDLS and CDR2 YYNGEE. The CDR3 loop spans 15 amino acids. CDR3 residues: CASSATGYVGYEQYF. CDR3 nucleotide sequence: TGTGCCAGCAGCGCAACAGGGTATGTCGGCTACGAGCAGTACTTC.